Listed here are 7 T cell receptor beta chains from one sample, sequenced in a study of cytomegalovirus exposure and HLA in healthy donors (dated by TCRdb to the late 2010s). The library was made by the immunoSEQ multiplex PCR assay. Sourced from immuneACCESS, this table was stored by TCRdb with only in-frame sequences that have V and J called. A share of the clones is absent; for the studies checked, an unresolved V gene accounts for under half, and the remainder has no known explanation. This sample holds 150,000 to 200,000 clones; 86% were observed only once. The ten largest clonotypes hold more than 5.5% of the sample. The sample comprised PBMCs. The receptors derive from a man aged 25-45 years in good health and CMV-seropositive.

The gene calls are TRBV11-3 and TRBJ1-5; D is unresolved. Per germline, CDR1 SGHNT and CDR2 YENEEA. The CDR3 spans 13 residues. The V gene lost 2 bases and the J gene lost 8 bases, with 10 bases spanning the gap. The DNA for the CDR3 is TGTGCCAGCAGCTTATCATCTCTTGAGCCCCAGCATTTT. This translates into CASSLSSLEPQHF.

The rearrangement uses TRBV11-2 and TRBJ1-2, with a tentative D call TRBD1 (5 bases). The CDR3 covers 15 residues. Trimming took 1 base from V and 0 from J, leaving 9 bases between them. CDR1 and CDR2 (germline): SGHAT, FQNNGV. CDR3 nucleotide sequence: TGTGCCAGCAGCTTAGGGGGCGGGCCTAACTATGGCTACACCTTC. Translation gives CASSLGGGPNYGYTF. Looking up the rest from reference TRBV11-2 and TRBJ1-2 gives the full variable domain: EAGVAQSPRYKIIEKRQSVAFWCNPISGHATLYWYQQILGQGPKLLIQFQNNGVVDDSQLPKDRFSAERLKGVDSTLKIQPAKLEDSAVYLCASSLGGGPNYGYTFGSGTRLTVV.

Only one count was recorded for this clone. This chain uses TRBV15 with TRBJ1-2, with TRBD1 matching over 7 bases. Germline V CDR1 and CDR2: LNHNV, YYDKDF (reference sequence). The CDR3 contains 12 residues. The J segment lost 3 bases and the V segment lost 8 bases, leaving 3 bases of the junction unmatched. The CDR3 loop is CATSTGDYGYTF. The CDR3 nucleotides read TGTGCCACCTCTACAGGGGACTATGGCTACACCTTC.

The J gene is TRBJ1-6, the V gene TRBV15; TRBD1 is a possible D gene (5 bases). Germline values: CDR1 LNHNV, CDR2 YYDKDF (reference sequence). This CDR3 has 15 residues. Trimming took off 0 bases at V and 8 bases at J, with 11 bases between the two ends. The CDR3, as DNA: TGTGCCACCAGCAGAGATCCGGGGGGAGATTCACCCCTCCACTTT. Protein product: CATSRDPGGDSPLHF.

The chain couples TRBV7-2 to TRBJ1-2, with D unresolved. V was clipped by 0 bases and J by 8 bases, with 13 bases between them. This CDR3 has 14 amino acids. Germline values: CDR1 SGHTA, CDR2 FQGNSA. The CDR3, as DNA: TGTGCCAGCAGCTTAGCAAGCATTCCGAGCGGCTACACCTTC. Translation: CASSLASIPSGYTF.

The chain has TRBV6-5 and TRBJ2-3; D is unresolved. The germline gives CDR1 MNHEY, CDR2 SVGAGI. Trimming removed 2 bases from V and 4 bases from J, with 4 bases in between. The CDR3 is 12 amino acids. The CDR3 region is CASSYPPDTQYF. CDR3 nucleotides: TGTGCCAGCAGTTACCCTCCAGATACGCAGTATTTT.

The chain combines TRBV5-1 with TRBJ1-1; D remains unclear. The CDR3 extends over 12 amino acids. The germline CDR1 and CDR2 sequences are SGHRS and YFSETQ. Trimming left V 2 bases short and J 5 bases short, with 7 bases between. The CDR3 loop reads CASSFARTEAFF. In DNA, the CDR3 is TGCGCCAGCAGCTTCGCTCGGACTGAAGCTTTCTTT.